This T cell receptor beta chain originates from a study of blood T cell repertoires in COVID-19. CDR3 length equals 15 residues. Germline lookup yields CDR1 SNHLY and CDR2 FYNNEI. V lost 6 bases and J lost 5, with 19 bases in between. TCRdb's copy holds only in-frame clones and misses some; the assay was immunoSEQ multiplex PCR. The table shows a few hundred thousand clones, with just under 85% occurring only once. Specimen: PBMCs or T cells enriched from blood (not recorded which). The genes are TRBV2 and TRBJ1-1; D is undetermined. The clonotype comes from a middle-aged man who had recovered from COVID-19. The CDR3 is CASRKNTPRGTEAFF. The CDR3 DNA reads TGTGCCAGCAGGAAGAACACACCTCGCGGAACTGAAGCTTTCTTT.